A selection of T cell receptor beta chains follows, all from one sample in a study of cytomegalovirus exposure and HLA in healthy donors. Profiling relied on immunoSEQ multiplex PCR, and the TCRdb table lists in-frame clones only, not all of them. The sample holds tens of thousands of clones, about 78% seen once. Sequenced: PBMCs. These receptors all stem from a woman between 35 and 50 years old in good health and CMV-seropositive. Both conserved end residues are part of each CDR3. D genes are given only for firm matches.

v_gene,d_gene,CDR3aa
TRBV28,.,CASTGFNQPQHF
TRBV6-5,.,CASSYSPGREKLFF
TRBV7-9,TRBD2,CASSLRARGGNYNEQFF
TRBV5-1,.,CASSFEVVTEAFF
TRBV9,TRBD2,CASSPRLAGGQVDTQYF
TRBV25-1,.,CASSGDTSNSPLHF
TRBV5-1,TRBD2,CASREGLAETQYF
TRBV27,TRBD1,CASSPGTGTNYGYTF
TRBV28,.,CASSSWTGLSYEQYF
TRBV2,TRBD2,CASKPAGGPWELFF
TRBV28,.,CASRRGFAYNEQFF
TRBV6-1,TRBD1,CASRDDRAFIYGYTF
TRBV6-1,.,CASSEIGNSGYGYTF
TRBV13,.,CASSLWFGGSTYEQYF
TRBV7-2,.,CASSLLHGAGGYTF
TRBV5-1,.,CASTPAPGISSTDTQYF
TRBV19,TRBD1,CASTRGTGGIQETQYF
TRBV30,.,CAWSGQEGTEAFF